The sequence of this T cell receptor beta chain was determined in a study of blood T cell repertoires in COVID-19. Background on the study: Sites in the United States, Italy and Spain provided acute and convalescent COVID-19 samples.

As processed by the authors: Amplified reference gene primers provided the basis for estimating nucleated cell counts. The data were produced by immunoSEQ multiplex PCR, yet TCRdb's version contains in-frame clones alone and is incomplete. V and J calls and clone size are as listed in that table; D and trimming were resolved from the DNA. The table has 300,000 to 400,000 clones, more than 75% seen once; the top ten hold approximately 1%. Recruits, aged roughly 18 to 100 years, lived in 24 US areas. In assigning cohorts, the study relied on participant-reported clinical history. V was shortened by 1 base and J by 4 bases, with 4 bases between the two germline ends. This CDR3 region has 13 residues. Germline assignment: CDR1 PRHDT and CDR2 FYEKMQ (reference sequence).

The sequence was obtained from a woman in her twenties or thirties with acute COVID-19. The chain combines TRBV13 with TRBJ1-4; D uncertain. Sequenced input: PBMCs or T cells enriched from blood (not recorded which). CDR3 protein: CASSLDGNEKLFF. Written as DNA, the CDR3 is TGTGCCAGCAGCTTAGACGGTAATGAAAAACTGTTTTTT.